This T cell receptor (beta chain) stems from a study of beta chain features in type 1 diabetes. Across the whole study: Patients looked much like healthy donors when it came to age, gender and cell yields. Across the samples, roughly 99 million sorted cells were examined in total.

Study-wide results and limits: TCRB CDR3s from Type 1 diabetes patients were moderately but significantly shorter in all four CD4+ subsets.

The sequenced template was cDNA made from the entire isolated RNA. TCRdb keeps only in-frame clones here, not all; method: immunoSEQ multiplex PCR. Of hundreds of thousands of clones listed, approximately 15% are singletons. Trimming took 4 bases from V and 6 from J; bases not matched to a gene: 12. Germline V gives CDR1 MNHEY, CDR2 SMNVEV (reference sequence). This CDR3 spans 16 amino acids. CD4+ naive, central memory, regulatory and stem cell-like memory subsets were isolated by sorting on CD45RO/CCR7/CD25/CD127/CD95/CD27. Worth noting for this clone: The antigen remains unidentified.

Specimen: naive CD4+ T cells from blood. V and J are TRBV27 and TRBJ1-5; 7 bases are shared with TRBD1. The source of this sequence is a man aged 18 to 30 with type 1 diabetes. CDR3 residues: CASSSRATGESQPQHF. CDR3 sequence (DNA): TGTGCCAGCAGTTCAAGAGCCACAGGGGAGAGTCAGCCCCAGCATTTT.